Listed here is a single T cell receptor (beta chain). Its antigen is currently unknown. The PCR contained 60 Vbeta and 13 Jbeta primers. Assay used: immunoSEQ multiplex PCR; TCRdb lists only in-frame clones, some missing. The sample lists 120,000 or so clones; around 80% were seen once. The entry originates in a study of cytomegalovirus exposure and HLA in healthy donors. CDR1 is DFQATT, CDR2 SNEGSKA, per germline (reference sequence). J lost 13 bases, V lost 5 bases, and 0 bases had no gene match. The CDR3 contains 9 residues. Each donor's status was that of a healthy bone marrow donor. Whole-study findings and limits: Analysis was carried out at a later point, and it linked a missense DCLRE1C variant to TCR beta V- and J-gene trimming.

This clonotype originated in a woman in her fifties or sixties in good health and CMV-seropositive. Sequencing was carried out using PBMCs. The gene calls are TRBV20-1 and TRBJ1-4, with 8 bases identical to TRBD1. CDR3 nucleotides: TGCAGTGCTGGACAGGGACTGTTTTTT. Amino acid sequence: CSAGQGLFF.